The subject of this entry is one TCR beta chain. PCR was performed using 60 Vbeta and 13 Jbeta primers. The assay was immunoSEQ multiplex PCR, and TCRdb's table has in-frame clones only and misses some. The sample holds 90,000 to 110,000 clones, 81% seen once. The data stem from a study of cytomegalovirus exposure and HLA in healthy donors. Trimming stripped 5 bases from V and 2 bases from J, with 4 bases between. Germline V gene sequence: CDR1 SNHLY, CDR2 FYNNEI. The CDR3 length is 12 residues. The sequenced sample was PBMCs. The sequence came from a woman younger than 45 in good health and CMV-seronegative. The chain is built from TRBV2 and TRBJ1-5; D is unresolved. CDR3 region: CASSSGNQPQHF. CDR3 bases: TGTGCCAGCAGTTCTGGCAATCAGCCCCAGCATTTT.